This record concerns one TCR beta chain sequence. The germline CDR1 and CDR2 sequences are SGHRS and YFSETQ. V lost 4 bases, J lost 1 base, and 7 bases stayed unmatched. This CDR3 is 16 amino acids long. These data come from a study of blood T cell repertoires in COVID-19. The wider study: Acute and convalescent COVID-19 specimens originated in the United States, Italy and Spain. From T cells, B-cell-depleted T cells, or PBMCs came the material, which was cDNA or gDNA.

Assay: immunoSEQ multiplex PCR; the TCRdb copy retains only in-frame clones and omits some. This sample has around 260,000 clones, with roughly nine tenths found just once. The sample taken for sequencing was peripheral blood. The chain carries TRBV5-1 and TRBJ1-5; TRBD1 matches 8 bases. This clonotype originated in a woman between 35 and 50 years old who had recovered from COVID-19. In nucleotides, the CDR3 is TGCGCCAGCAGCCCCGGGACAGGTTGGAGCAATCAGCCCCAGCATTTT. Translation: CASSPGTGWSNQPQHF. Full variable domain (outside the CDR3, taken from reference TRBV5-1 and TRBJ1-5): KAGVTQTPRYLIKTRGQQVTLSCSPISGHRSVSWYQQTPGQGLQFLFEYFSETQRNKGNFPGRFSGRQFSNSRSEMNVSTLELGDSALYLCASSPGTGWSNQPQHFGDGTRLSIL.